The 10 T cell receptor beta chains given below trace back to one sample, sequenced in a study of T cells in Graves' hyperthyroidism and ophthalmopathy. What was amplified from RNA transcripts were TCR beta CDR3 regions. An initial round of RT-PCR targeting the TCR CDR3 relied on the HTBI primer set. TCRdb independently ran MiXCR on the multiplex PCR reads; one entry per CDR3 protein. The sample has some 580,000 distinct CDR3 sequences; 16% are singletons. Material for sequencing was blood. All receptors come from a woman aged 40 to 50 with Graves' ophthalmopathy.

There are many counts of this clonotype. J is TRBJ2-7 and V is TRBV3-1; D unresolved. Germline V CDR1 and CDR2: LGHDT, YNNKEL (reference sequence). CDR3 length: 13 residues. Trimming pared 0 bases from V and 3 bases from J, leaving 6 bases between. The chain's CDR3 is CASSQEGGYEQYF. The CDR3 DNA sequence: TGTGCCAGCAGCCAAGAAGGTGGCTACGAGCAGTACTTC.

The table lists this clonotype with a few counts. CDR3 amino acids: CASTEGNQPQHF. For the CDR3, the DNA is TGTGCCAGCACCGAGGGGAATCAGCCCCAGCATTTT. V is TRBV6-1 and J is TRBJ1-5, with D maybe TRBD1 (5 bases). Trimming stripped 7 bases from V and 4 bases from J, with 8 bases between. In germline, CDR1 is MNHNS, CDR2 SASEGT. The CDR3 sequence is 12 residues long.

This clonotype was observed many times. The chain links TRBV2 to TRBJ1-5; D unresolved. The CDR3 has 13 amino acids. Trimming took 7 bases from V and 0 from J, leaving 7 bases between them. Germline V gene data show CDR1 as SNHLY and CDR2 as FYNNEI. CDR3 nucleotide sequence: TGTGCCAGCAAAGGTAATAGCAATCAGCCCCAGCATTTT. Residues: CASKGNSNQPQHF.

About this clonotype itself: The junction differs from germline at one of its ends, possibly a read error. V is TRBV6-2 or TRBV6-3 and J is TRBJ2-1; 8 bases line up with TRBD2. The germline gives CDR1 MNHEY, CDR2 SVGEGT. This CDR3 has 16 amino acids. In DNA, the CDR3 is TGTGCCAGCAGATTCGGGGGCGCGGGAGGCTACAATGGGCAGTTCTTC. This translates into CASRFGGAGGYNGQFF.

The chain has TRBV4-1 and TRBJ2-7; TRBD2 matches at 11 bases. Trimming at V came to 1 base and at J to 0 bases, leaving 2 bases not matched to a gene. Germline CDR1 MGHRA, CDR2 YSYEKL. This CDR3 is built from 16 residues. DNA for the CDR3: TGCGCCAGCAGCCAAGGACTAGCGGGGTCCTCCTACGAGCAGTACTTC. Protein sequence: CASSQGLAGSSYEQYF.

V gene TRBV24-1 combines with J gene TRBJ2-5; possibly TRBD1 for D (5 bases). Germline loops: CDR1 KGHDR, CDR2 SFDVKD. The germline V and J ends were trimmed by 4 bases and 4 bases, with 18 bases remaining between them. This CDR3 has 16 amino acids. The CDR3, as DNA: TGTGCCACCAGTGACTCCAGGGTAGGAGAATCAGAGACCCAGTACTTC. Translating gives CATSDSRVGESETQYF.

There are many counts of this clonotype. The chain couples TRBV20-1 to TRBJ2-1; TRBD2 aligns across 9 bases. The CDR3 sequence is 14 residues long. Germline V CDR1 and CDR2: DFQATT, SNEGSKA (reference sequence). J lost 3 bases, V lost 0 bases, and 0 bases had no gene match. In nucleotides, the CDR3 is TGCAGTGCTAGAGATAGCGGGGGCTACAATGAGCAGTTCTTC. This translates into CSARDSGGYNEQFF.

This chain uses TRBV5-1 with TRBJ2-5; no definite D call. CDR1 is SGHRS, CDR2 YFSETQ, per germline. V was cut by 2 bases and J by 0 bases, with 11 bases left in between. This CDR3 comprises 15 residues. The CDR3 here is CASSFPLSDQETQYF. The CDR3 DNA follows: TGCGCCAGCAGCTTCCCTCTCAGCGACCAAGAGACCCAGTACTTC.

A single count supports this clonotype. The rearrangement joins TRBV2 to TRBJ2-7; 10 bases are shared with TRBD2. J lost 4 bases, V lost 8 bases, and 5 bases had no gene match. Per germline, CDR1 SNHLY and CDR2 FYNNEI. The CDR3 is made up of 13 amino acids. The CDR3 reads CASALAGVYEQYF. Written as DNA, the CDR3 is TGTGCCAGCGCCCTAGCGGGAGTGTACGAGCAGTACTTC.

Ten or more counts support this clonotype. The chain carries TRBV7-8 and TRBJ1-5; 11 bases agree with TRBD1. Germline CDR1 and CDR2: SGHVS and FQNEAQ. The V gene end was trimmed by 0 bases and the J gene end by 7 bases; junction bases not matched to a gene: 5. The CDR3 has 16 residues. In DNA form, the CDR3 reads TGTGCCAGCAGCTTAGCGTCGAGGACAGGGGGCCAGCCCCAGCATTTT. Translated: CASSLASRTGGQPQHF.